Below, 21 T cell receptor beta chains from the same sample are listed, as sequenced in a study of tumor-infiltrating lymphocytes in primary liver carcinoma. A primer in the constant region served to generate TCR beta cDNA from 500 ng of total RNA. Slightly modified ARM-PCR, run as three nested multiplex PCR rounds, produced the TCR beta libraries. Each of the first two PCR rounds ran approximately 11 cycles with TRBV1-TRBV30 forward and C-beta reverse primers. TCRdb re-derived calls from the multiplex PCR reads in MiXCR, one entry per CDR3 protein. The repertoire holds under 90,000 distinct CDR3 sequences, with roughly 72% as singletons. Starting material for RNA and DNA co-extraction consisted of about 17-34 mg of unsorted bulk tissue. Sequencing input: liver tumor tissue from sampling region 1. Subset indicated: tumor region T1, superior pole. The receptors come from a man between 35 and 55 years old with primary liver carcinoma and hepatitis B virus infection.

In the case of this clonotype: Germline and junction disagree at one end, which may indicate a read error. The CDR3 DNA is TGTGCCACCAGTTTCAGGGGAGGATCACCCCTACACTTT. As protein: CATSFRGGSPLHF. This rearrangement joins TRBV28 to TRBJ1-6; possible D gene TRBD1, 6 bases. The CDR3 totals 13 residues. Germline loops: CDR1 MDHEN, CDR2 SYDVKM.

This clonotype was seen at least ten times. The DNA for the CDR3 is TGTGCCAGCAGCCCTCCCAGGGCCGCTGAGCAGTTCTTC. Its translation is CASSPPRAAEQFF. The chain combines TRBV12-3 or TRBV12-4 with TRBJ2-1; maybe TRBD1 (5 bases). The CDR3 runs 13 residues. Trimming removed 6 bases at V and 9 bases at J, with 15 bases between.

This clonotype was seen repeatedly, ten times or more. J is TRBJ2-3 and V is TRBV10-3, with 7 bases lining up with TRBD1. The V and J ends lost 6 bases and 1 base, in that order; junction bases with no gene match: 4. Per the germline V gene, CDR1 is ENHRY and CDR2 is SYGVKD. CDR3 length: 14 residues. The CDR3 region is CAIRVGTGTDTQYF. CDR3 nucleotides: TGTGCCATCAGGGTTGGGACAGGCACAGATACGCAGTATTTT.

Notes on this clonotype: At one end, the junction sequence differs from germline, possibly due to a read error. The CDR3 sequence is CARSLPGGNTIYF. For the CDR3, the DNA is TGTGCCAGGAGTTTGCCCGGCGGAAACACCATATATTTT. The chain couples TRBV28 to TRBJ1-3; D not resolved. In germline, CDR1 is MDHEN, CDR2 SYDVKM. The CDR3 length is 13 residues.

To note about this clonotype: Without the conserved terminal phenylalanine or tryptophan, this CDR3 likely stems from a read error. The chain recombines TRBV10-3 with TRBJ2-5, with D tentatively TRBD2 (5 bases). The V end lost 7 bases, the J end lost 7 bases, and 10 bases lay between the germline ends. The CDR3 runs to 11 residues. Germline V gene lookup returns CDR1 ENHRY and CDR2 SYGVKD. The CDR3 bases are TGTGCCATCAAGGAGGCAGTGACCCAGTACTTA. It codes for CAIKEAVTQYL.

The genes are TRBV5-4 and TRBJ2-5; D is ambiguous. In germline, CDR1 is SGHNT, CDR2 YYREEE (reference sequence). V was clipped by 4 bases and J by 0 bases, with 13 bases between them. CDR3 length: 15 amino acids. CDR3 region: CASSLSVQDQETQYF. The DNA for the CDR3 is TGTGCCAGCAGCCTTTCTGTTCAGGACCAAGAGACCCAGTACTTC.

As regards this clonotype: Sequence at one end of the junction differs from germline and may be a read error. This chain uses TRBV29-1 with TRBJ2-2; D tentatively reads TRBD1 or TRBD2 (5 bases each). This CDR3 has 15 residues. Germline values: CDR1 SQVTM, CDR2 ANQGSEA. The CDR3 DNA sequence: TGCAGCGTGGGCTCGGGACCGTTGAACACCAGGGAGCTGTTCTTT. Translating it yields CSVGSGPLNTRELFF.

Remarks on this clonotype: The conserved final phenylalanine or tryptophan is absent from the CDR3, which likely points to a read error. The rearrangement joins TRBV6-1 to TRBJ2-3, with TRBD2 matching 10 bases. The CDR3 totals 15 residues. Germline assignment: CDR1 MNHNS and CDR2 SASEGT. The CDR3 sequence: CASSELAGETDTQYL. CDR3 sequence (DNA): TGTGCCAGCAGTGAACTAGCGGGAGAGACAGATACACAGTATTTA.

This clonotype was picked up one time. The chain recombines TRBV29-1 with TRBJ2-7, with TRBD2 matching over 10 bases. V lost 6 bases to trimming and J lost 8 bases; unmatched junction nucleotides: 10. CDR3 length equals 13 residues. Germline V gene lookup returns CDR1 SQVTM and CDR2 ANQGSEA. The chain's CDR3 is CSVSLAGLNKQYF. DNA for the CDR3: TGCAGCGTCTCACTAGCGGGACTTAACAAGCAGTACTTC.

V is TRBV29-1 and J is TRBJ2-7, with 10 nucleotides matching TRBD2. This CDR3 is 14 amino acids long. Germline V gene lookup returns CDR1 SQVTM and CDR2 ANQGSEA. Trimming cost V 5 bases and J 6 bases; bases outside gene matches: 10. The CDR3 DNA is TGCAGCGTTAATCGCTCTAGCGGGAGTGTCGAGCAGTACTTC. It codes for CSVNRSSGSVEQYF.

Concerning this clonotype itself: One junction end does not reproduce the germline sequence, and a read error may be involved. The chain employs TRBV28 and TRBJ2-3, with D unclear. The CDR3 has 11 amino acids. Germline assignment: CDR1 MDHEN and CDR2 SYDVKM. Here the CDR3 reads CASSLTDTHYF. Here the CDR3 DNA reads TGTGCCAGCAGTTTAACGGATACGCACTATTTT.

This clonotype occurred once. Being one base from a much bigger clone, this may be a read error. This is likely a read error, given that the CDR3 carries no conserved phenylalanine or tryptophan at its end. CDR3: CASSLSSPLHC. DNA for the CDR3: TGTGCCAGCAGCTTAAGTTCACCCCTCCACTGT. The V gene is TRBV11-2, the J gene TRBJ1-6; D is unclear. This CDR3 has 11 amino acids. Trimming cost V 2 bases and J 9 bases, with 2 bases left between them. Per germline, CDR1 SGHAT and CDR2 FQNNGV.

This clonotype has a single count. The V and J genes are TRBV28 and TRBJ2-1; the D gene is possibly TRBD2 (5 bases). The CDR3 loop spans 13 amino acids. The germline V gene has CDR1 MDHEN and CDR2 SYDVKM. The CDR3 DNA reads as TGTGCTGGCATGCCAAGCGGAAGCAATGAGCAGTTCTTC. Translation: CAGMPSGSNEQFF. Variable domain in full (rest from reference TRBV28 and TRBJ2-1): DVKVTQSSRYLVKRTGEKVFLECVQDMDHENMFWYRQDPGLGLRLIYFSYDVKMKEKGDIPEGYSVSREKKERFSLILESASTNQTSMYLCAGMPSGSNEQFFGPGTRLTVL.

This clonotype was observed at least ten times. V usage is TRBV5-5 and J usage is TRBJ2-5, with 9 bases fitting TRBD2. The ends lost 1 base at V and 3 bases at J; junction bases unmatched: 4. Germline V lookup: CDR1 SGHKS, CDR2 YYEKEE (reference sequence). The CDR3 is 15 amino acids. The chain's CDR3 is CASSLLGLAEETQYF. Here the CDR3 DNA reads TGTGCCAGCAGCTTGTTGGGACTAGCAGAAGAGACCCAGTACTTC.

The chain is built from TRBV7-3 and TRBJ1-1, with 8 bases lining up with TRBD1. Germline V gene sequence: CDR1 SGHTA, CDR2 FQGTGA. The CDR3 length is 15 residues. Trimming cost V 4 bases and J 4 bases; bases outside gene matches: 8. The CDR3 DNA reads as TGTGCCAGCAGCTCCCAGACAGGGGAGTTCACTGAAGCTTTCTTT. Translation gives CASSSQTGEFTEAFF.

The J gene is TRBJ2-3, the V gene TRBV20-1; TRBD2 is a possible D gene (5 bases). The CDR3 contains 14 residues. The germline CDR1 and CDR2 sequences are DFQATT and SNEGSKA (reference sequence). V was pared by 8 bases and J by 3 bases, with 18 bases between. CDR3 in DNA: TGCAGTCCCATCGGCAGAGAGGGTACAGATACGCAGTATTTT. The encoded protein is CSPIGREGTDTQYF.

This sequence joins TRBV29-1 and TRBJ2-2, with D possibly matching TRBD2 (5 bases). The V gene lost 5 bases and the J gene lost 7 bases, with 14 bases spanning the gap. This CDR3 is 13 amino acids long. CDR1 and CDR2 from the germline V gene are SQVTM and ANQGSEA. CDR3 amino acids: CSVKTDRDGELFF. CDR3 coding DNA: TGCAGCGTTAAGACGGATCGGGACGGGGAGCTGTTTTTT.

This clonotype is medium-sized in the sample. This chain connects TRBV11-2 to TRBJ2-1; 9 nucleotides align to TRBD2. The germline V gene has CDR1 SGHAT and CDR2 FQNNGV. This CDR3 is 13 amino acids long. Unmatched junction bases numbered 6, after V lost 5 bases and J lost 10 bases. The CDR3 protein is CASSPGTSLEQFF. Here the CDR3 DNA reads TGTGCCAGCAGCCCCGGGACTAGCCTAGAGCAGTTCTTC.

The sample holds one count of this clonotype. DNA for the CDR3: TGCAACATTGAAAGACAGGATAATCCCACAGATACGCAGTATTTT. Translating gives CNIERQDNPTDTQYF. This rearrangement joins TRBV29-1 to TRBJ2-3; D is perhaps TRBD1 (6 bases). In germline, CDR1 is SQVTM, CDR2 ANQGSEA. The CDR3 sequence is 15 residues long.

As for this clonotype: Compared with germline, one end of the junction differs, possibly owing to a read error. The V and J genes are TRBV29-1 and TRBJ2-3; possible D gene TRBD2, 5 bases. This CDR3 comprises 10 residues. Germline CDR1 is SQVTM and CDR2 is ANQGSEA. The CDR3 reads CSVDAHPQYF. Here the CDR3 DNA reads TGTAGCGTTGATGCGCATCCTCAGTATTTT.

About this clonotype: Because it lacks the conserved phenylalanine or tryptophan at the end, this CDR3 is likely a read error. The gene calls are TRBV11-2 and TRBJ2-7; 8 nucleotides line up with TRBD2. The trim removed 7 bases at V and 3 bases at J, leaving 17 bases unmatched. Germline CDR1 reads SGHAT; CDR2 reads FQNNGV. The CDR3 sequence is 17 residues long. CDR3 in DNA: TGTGCCAGCAACCAGGGACTAGTGGGTTCCCCTTTCTACGAGCAGTACTCA. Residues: CASNQGLVGSPFYEQYS.